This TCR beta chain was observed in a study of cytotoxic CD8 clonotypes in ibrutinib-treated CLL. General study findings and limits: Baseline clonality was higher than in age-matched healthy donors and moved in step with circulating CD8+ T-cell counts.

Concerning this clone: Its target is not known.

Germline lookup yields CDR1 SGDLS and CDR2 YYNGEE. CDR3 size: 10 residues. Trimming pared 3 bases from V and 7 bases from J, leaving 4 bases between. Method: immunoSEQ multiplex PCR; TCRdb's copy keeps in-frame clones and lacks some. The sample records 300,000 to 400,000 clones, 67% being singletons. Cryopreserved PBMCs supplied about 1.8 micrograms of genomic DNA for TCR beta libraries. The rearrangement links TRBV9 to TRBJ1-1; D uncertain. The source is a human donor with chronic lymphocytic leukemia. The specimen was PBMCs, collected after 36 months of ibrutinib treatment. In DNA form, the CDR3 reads TGTGCCAGCAGCGGCAATGAAGCTTTCTTT. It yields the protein CASSGNEAFF.